Below are 26 T cell receptor beta chains sequenced from a single sample in a study of immune evolution from preneoplasia to lung adenocarcinoma. Sequencing used immunoSEQ multiplex PCR; TCRdb keeps in-frame clones, though not all of them. Among 7,000 to 9,500 clones listed, approximately 81% were seen once. The sample consisted of FFPE invasive lung adenocarcinoma tissue. All receptors come from a person aged 40 to 50 with lung adenocarcinoma.

This sequence joins TRBV4-2 and TRBJ2-7; TRBD2 aligns across 8 bases. Trimming at V came to 0 bases and at J to 7 bases, leaving 8 bases not matched to a gene. Germline-derived CDR1 and CDR2 are LGHNA and YNFKEQ. This CDR3 comprises 15 residues. The CDR3 DNA reads as TGTGCCAGCAGCCAAGATTTGGCGGGGGGTGGGGAGCAGTACTTC. The encoded protein is CASSQDLAGGGEQYF.

The chain links TRBV4-3 to TRBJ1-2; D gene uncertain. Per the germline V gene, CDR1 is LGHNA and CDR2 is YSLEER. This CDR3 is 15 amino acids long. Deletions cut 1 base from V and 5 bases from J, with 14 bases between. The CDR3 loop is CASSQVVNTAYGYTF. The CDR3 DNA is TGCGCCAGCAGCCAAGTGGTGAACACAGCGTATGGCTACACCTTC.

This clone was seen only a few times. The CDR3 protein is CAWRLRMGEQYF. CDR3 sequence (DNA): TGTGCCTGGAGACTCCGAATGGGCGAGCAGTACTTC. This chain connects TRBV30 to TRBJ2-7; D is unclear. Germline V CDR1 and CDR2: GTSNPN, SVGIG (reference sequence). V lost 3 bases to trimming and J lost 6 bases, with 12 bases between them. This CDR3 is 12 amino acids long.

The V call is TRBV5-1, the J call TRBJ1-1; D unclear. Germline assignment: CDR1 SGHRS and CDR2 YFSETQ. This CDR3 contains 12 residues. The germline V and J ends were trimmed by 4 bases and 2 bases, with 6 bases remaining between them. The CDR3 region is CASSEGNTEAFF. CDR3 nucleotide sequence: TGCGCCAGCAGCGAGGGTAACACTGAAGCTTTCTTT. The full variable domain, its missing parts supplied by reference TRBV5-1 and TRBJ1-1, is KAGVTQTPRYLIKTRGQQVTLSCSPISGHRSVSWYQQTPGQGLQFLFEYFSETQRNKGNFPGRFSGRQFSNSRSEMNVSTLELGDSALYLCASSEGNTEAFFGQGTRLTVV.

CDR3 bases: TGTGCCAGCAGTGAAGCGCGGACAGGGGTGAATCAAGCTTTCTTT. It encodes CASSEARTGVNQAFF. The chain joins TRBV6-1 to TRBJ1-1; 9 nucleotides match TRBD1. The CDR3 totals 15 residues. V lost 0 bases and J lost 9; bases outside the gene matches: 8. Germline V gene lookup returns CDR1 MNHNS and CDR2 SASEGT.

This clone was seen once. The chain couples TRBV7-8 to TRBJ1-1; weak D call: TRBD1 (5 bases). Germline lookup yields CDR1 SGHVS and CDR2 FQNEAQ. The germline V and J ends were trimmed by 1 base and 3 bases, with 18 bases remaining between them. CDR3 length: 17 residues. The chain's CDR3 is CASSLVGGRVQDTEAFF. In DNA, the CDR3 is TGTGCCAGCAGCTTAGTCGGGGGGAGGGTGCAGGACACTGAAGCTTTCTTT.

The chain uses TRBV9 and TRBJ1-2; a weak D match, TRBD1 (5 bases). The CDR3 spans 15 residues. V gave up 6 bases and J gave up 2 bases, with 17 bases separating them. CDR1 is SGDLS and CDR2 is YYNGEE in the germline V gene. CDR3 in DNA: TGTGCCAGCACCCCCCTTGGGAGGGGCAACTATGGCTACACCTTC. This encodes CASTPLGRGNYGYTF.

V gene TRBV5-1 combines with J gene TRBJ2-3, with 9 bases lining up with TRBD1. Germline-derived CDR1 and CDR2 are SGHRS and YFSETQ. The CDR3 runs to 14 residues. After removal of 4 bases from V and 4 bases from J, the junction contained 4 bases not matched to a gene. The CDR3 protein is CASSRDRVADTQYF. CDR3 nucleotide sequence: TGCGCCAGCAGCCGGGACAGGGTGGCAGATACGCAGTATTTT.

This rearrangement joins TRBV6-6 to TRBJ2-7; 12 bases line up with TRBD2. The V segment lost 10 bases and the J segment 0 bases; nucleotides outside the gene matches: 4. This CDR3 has 14 amino acids. The germline CDR1 and CDR2 sequences are MNHNY and SVGAGI (reference sequence). The CDR3 region is CATSTSGGSYEQYF. The CDR3 DNA follows: TGTGCCACCTCGACTAGCGGGGGCTCCTACGAGCAGTACTTC.

The rearrangement joins TRBV27 to TRBJ1-5; a weak D match, TRBD1 (5 bases). Germline CDR1 reads MNHEY; CDR2 reads SMNVEV (reference sequence). Between the trimmed V and J ends, which lost 5 bases and 3 bases, there was a span of 11 bases. The CDR3 length is 14 residues. Here the CDR3 reads CASSPSDNNQPQHF. The CDR3 nucleotides read TGTGCCAGCAGTCCCTCGGACAACAATCAGCCCCAGCATTTT.

The chain carries TRBV7-2 and TRBJ2-1; 14 bases align to TRBD2. Losses at the gene ends were 2 bases for V and 9 bases for J; bases not matched to a gene: 15. Germline V CDR1 and CDR2: SGHTA, FQGNSA. CDR3 length: 19 residues. This chain's CDR3 is CASSLRSTSGRAGLGEQFF. The DNA of the CDR3 is TGTGCCAGCAGCTTAAGGTCGACTAGCGGGAGGGCGGGGTTGGGTGAGCAGTTCTTC. Filled out from reference TRBV7-2 and TRBJ2-1, the complete variable domain reads GAGVSQSPSNKVTEKGKDVELRCDPISGHTALYWYRQSLGQGLEFLIYFQGNSAPDKSGLPSDRFSAERTGGSVSTLTIQRTQQEDSAVYLCASSLRSTSGRAGLGEQFFGPGTRLTVL.

The genes are TRBV19 and TRBJ2-7; 12 bases fit TRBD2. J was trimmed by 5 bases and V by 4 bases; bases with no gene match: 0. Germline loops: CDR1 LNHDA, CDR2 SQIVND (reference sequence). The CDR3 sequence is 13 residues long. CDR3 sequence (DNA): TGTGCCAGTAGTAGACTAGCGGGAGACGAGCAGTACTTC. This gives the protein CASSRLAGDEQYF.

The rearrangement links TRBV19 to TRBJ2-4, with D perhaps assigned TRBD1 or TRBD2 (5 bases each). With 5 bases removed from V and 2 bases from J, the gap between germline ends came to 13 bases. The CDR3 is 15 amino acids. Germline loops: CDR1 LNHDA, CDR2 SQIVND (reference sequence). The CDR3 spells CASSVGGLTKNIQYF. CDR3 sequence (DNA): TGTGCCAGTAGTGTTGGGGGTCTAACCAAAAACATTCAGTACTTC.

This chain uses TRBV5-1 with TRBJ2-1, with 8 bases that match TRBD2. The CDR3 covers 18 residues. In germline, CDR1 is SGHRS, CDR2 YFSETQ. V shed 0 bases, J shed 3 bases, and the junction held 11 bases outside the gene matches. The CDR3 here is CASSLVVGTSRNYNEQFF. The CDR3 DNA reads as TGCGCCAGCAGCTTGGTGGTCGGGACTAGTAGGAACTACAATGAGCAGTTCTTC.

The gene calls are TRBV4-2 and TRBJ2-2; 8 bases are shared with TRBD1. Germline CDR1 is LGHNA and CDR2 is YNFKEQ. The CDR3 contains 15 residues. V shed 3 bases, J shed 3 bases, and the junction held 3 bases outside the gene matches. CDR3 residues: CASSQGTGHTGELFF. The CDR3 coding sequence is TGTGCCAGCAGCCAGGGGACAGGTCACACCGGGGAGCTGTTTTTT.

The chain has TRBV19 and TRBJ1-5; D is ambiguous. This CDR3 spans 11 amino acids. CDR1 LNHDA and CDR2 SQIVND come from the germline V gene (reference sequence). V was trimmed by 8 bases and J by 4 bases, leaving 6 bases between them. In DNA, the CDR3 is TGTGCCAGTGGTACTAATCAGCCCCAGCATTTT. The encoded protein is CASGTNQPQHF.

V and J are TRBV30 and TRBJ1-3; D perhaps matches TRBD1 (5 bases). The germline CDR1 and CDR2 sequences are GTSNPN and SVGIG (reference sequence). The V end was cut by 4 bases, the J end by 5 bases, with 18 bases between. The CDR3 spans 15 residues. The CDR3 reads CAWKKGLTRRNTIYF. In nucleotides, the CDR3 is TGTGCCTGGAAGAAGGGACTTACCAGGCGAAACACCATATATTTT.

The chain links TRBV29-1 to TRBJ2-3; possibly TRBD2 for D (5 bases). Looked up from germline, CDR1 is SQVTM and CDR2 is ANQGSEA. The CDR3 is 12 amino acids. The germline V and J ends were trimmed by 8 bases and 1 base, with 10 bases remaining between them. The CDR3 DNA is TGCAGCTCCGAAGCGGGCACAGATACGCAGTATTTT. Translation gives CSSEAGTDTQYF.

The chain links TRBV4-1 to TRBJ2-3, with D perhaps matching TRBD1 (6 bases). V was pared by 4 bases and J by 3 bases, with 20 bases between. Germline loops: CDR1 MGHRA, CDR2 YSYEKL. The CDR3 runs 17 residues. CDR3 DNA sequence: TGCGCCAGCAGCCGACGGTATGAGACAGGCGATACAGATACGCAGTATTTT. Amino acids: CASSRRYETGDTDTQYF.

The chain has TRBV9 and TRBJ2-7; 11 bases agree with TRBD2. V was clipped by 4 bases and J by 2 bases; unmatched bases: 5. This CDR3 has 15 residues. From germline, CDR1 is SGDLS and CDR2 YYNGEE. The CDR3 sequence is CASSPGTSGTYEQYF. CDR3 coding DNA: TGTGCCAGCAGCCCCGGGACTAGCGGAACCTACGAGCAGTACTTC.

The V gene is TRBV27, the J gene TRBJ2-3; 7 nucleotides line up with TRBD2. CDR3 length: 16 residues. Germline CDR1 and CDR2: MNHEY and SMNVEV (reference sequence). The V gene end was trimmed by 3 bases and the J gene end by 1 base; junction bases not matched to a gene: 7. The CDR3 region has the DNA TGTGCCAGCAGTTTTCGGGCGGGGGTGGGCACAGATACGCAGTATTTT. Its protein is CASSFRAGVGTDTQYF.

The chain joins TRBV29-1 to TRBJ2-7; maybe TRBD1 (7 bases). Germline CDR1 is SQVTM and CDR2 is ANQGSEA. This CDR3 has 14 amino acids. V lost 6 bases to trimming and J lost 6 bases, with 21 bases between them. Here the CDR3 reads CSVAPRQGGGEQYF. The CDR3 nucleotides are TGCAGCGTCGCGCCTCGACAGGGAGGAGGCGAGCAGTACTTC.

This chain uses TRBV19 with TRBJ1-2; TRBD1 matches at 9 bases. The V segment lost 7 bases and the J segment 4 bases; nucleotides outside the gene matches: 7. Germline V gene data show CDR1 as LNHDA and CDR2 as SQIVND (reference sequence). The CDR3 is 14 amino acids. The CDR3 coding sequence is TGTGCCAGTACCCGGGACAGGGCTTTCTATGGCTACACCTTC. It codes for CASTRDRAFYGYTF.

Remarks on this clone: Other DNA variants within this sample encode the same CDR3. The rearrangement joins TRBV29-1 to TRBJ1-1; D perhaps matches TRBD1 (5 bases). The germline gives CDR1 SQVTM, CDR2 ANQGSEA. The CDR3 sequence is 13 residues long. Trimming took off 5 bases at V and 5 bases at J, with 15 bases between the two ends. DNA of the CDR3: TGCAGCGTTACCCGCACGGGGCCTACTGAAGCTTTCTTT. Residues: CSVTRTGPTEAFF.

This rearrangement joins TRBV27 to TRBJ2-7; unclear D gene. CDR1 and CDR2 from the germline V gene are MNHEY and SMNVEV (reference sequence). The V and J ends lost 2 bases and 3 bases respectively, with 11 bases between them. This CDR3 is built from 14 residues. CDR3 residues: CASSLHYRLYEQYF. CDR3 nucleotides: TGTGCCAGCAGTTTACACTACCGGCTCTACGAGCAGTACTTC.

The chain uses TRBV30 and TRBJ2-7, with TRBD1 matching over 12 bases. The trim removed 4 bases at V and 7 bases at J, leaving 11 bases unmatched. Germline assignment: CDR1 GTSNPN and CDR2 SVGIG (reference sequence). This CDR3 spans 15 amino acids. The CDR3 is CAWTRGGQGAREQYF. The CDR3 DNA sequence: TGTGCCTGGACCCGGGGGGGACAGGGGGCCAGGGAGCAGTACTTC.